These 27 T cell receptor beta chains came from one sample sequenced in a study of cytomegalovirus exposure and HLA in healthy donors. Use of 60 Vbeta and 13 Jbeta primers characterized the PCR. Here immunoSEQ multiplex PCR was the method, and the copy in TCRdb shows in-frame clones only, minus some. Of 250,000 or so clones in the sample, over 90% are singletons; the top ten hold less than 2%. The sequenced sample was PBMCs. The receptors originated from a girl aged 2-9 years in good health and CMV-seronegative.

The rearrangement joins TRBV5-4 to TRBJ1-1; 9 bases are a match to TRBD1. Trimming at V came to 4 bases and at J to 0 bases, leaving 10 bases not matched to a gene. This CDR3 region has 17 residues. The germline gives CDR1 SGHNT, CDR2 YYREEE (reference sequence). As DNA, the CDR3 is TGTGCCAGCAGCGCGAGGACAGGGGCTATTATGAACACTGAAGCTTTCTTT. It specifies CASSARTGAIMNTEAFF.

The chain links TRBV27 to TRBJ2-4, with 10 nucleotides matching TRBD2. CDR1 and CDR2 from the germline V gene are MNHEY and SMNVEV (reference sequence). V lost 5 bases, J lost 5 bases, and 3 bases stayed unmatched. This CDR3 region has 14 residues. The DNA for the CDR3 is TGTGCCAGCAGTATCCTAGCGGGGGAAAACATTCAGTACTTC. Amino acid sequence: CASSILAGENIQYF.

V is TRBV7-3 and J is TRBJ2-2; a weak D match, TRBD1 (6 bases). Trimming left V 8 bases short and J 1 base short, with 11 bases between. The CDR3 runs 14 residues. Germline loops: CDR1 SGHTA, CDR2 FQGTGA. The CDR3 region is CASQQGKNTGELFF. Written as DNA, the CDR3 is TGTGCCAGCCAACAGGGAAAGAACACCGGGGAGCTGTTTTTT.

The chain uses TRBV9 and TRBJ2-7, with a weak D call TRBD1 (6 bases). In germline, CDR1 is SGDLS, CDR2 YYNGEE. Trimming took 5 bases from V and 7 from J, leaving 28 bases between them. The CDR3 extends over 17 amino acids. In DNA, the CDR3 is TGTGCCAGCAGGCTACGCCGGCAGGGGATGCTTTCATTGGAGCAGTACTTC. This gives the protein CASRLRRQGMLSLEQYF.

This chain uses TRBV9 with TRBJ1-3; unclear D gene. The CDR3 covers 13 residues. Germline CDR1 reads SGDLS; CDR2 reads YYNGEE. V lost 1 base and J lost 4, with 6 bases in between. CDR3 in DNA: TGTGCCAGCAGCGTATCGGTGGGAAACACCATATATTTT. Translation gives CASSVSVGNTIYF.

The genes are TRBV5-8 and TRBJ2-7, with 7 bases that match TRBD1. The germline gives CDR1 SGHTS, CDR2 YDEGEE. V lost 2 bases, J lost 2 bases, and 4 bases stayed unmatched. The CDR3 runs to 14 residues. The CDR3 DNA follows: TGTGCCAGCAGCTTCAAGGGGGCTCCCTACGAGCAGTACTTC. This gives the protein CASSFKGAPYEQYF. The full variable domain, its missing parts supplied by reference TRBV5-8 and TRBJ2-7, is EAGVTQSPTHLIKTRGQQATLRCSPISGHTSVYWYQQALGLGLQFLLWYDEGEERNRGNFPPRFSGRQFPNYSSELNVNALELEDSALYLCASSFKGAPYEQYFGPGTRLTVT.

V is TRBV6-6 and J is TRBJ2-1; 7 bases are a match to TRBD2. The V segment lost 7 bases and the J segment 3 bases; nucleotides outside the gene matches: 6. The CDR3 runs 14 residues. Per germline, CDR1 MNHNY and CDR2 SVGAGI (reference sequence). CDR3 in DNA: TGTGCCAGCAAACCCTCGGGGGGCTACAATGAGCAGTTCTTC. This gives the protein CASKPSGGYNEQFF.

CDR3 sequence: CASSLGGGIMNTEAFF. The DNA of the CDR3 is TGTGCCAGCAGCTTAGGGGGCGGAATAATGAACACTGAAGCTTTCTTT. The genes are TRBV7-9 and TRBJ1-1; TRBD1 might be the D (5 bases). The germline V gene has CDR1 SEHNR and CDR2 FQNEAQ (reference sequence). The CDR3 length is 16 residues. Trimming pared 1 base from V and 0 bases from J, leaving 12 bases between. Supplemented by reference TRBV7-9 and TRBJ1-1, the full variable domain reads DTGVSQNPRHKITKRGQNVTFRCDPISEHNRLYWYRQTLGQGPEFLTYFQNEAQLEKSRLLSDRFSAERPKGSFSTLEIQRTEQGDSAMYLCASSLGGGIMNTEAFFGQGTRLTVV.

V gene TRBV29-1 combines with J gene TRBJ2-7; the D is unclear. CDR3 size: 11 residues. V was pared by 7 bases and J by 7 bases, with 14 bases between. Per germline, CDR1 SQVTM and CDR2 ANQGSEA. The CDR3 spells CSAMNPREQYF. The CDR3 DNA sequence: TGCAGCGCCATGAACCCGAGGGAGCAGTACTTC.

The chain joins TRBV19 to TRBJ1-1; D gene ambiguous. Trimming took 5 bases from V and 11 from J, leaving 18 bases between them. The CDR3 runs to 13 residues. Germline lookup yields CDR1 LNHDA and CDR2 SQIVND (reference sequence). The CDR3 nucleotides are TGTGCCAGTAGTCCCGACATGTTTCTGGTCGCTTTCTTT. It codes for CASSPDMFLVAFF.

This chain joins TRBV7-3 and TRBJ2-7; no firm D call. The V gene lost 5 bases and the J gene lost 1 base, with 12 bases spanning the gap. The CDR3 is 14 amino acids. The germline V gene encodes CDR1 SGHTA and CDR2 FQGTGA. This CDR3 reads CASSQRHGSYEQYF. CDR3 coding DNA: TGTGCCAGCAGCCAGAGACACGGTTCCTACGAGCAGTACTTC.

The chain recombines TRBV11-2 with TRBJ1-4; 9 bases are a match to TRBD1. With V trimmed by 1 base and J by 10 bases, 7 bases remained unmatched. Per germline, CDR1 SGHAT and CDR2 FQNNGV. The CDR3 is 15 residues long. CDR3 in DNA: TGTGCCAGCAGCTTAGTAGGGACAGGGACGCGAAAACTGTTTTTT. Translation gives CASSLVGTGTRKLFF.

For the CDR3, the DNA is TGTGCCAGCGCTCGGGGGGGGGCTCCGTCCTACGAGCAGTACTTC. Translated, it gives CASARGGAPSYEQYF. The J gene is TRBJ2-7, the V gene TRBV28; 8 bases fit TRBD2. Germline CDR1 is MDHEN and CDR2 is SYDVKM. The junction had 10 bases not matched to a gene; V was cut back by 8 bases and J by 1 base. The CDR3 totals 15 residues.

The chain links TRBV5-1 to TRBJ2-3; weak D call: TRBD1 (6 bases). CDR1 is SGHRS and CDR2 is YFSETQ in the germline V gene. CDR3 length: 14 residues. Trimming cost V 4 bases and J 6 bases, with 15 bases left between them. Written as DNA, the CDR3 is TGCGCCAGCAGCCGATCTACAGGGTTTGATACGCAGTATTTT. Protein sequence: CASSRSTGFDTQYF.

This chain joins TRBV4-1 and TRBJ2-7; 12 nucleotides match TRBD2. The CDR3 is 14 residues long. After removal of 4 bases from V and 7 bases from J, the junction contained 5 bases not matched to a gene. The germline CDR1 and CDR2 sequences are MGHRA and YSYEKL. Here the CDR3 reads CASSRTSGVPEQYF. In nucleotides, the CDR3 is TGCGCCAGCAGCCGGACTAGCGGGGTTCCGGAGCAGTACTTC.

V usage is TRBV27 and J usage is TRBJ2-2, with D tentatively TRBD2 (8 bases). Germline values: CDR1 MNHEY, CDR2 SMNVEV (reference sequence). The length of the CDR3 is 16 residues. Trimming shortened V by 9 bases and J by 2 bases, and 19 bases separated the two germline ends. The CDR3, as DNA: TGTGCCAGTATAGTAGCGGGACAGAATAACACCGGGGAGCTGTTTTTT. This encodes CASIVAGQNNTGELFF.

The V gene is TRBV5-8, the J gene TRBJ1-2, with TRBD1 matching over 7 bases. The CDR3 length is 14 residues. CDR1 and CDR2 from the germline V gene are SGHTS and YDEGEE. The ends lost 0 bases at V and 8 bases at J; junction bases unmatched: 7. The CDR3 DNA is TGTGCCAGCAGCTTGGGTCAGGGGGGCCTCGGCTACACCTTC. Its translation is CASSLGQGGLGYTF.

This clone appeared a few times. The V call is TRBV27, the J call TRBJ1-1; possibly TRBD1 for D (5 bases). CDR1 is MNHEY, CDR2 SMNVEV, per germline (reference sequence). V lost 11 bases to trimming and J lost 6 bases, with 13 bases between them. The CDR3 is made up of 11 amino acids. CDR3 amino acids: CAVWRGAEAFF. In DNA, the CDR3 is TGTGCCGTCTGGCGGGGCGCTGAAGCTTTCTTT.

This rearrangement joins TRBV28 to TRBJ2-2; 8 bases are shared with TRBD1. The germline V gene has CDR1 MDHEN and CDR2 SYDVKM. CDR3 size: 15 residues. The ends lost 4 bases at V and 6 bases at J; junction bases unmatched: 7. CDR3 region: CASSYLGQGAGELFF. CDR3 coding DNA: TGTGCCAGCAGTTACCTCGGACAGGGTGCCGGGGAGCTGTTTTTT.

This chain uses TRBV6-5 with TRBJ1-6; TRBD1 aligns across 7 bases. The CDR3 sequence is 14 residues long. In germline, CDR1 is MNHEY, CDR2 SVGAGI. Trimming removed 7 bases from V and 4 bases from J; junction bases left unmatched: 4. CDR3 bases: TGTGCCAGCACCCCAGGGGGTTATAATTCACCCCTCCACTTT. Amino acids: CASTPGGYNSPLHF.

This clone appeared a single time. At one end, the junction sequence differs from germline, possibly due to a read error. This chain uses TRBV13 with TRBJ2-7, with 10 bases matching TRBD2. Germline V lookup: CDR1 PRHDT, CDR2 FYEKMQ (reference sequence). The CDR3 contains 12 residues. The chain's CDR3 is CASSSGLAPCIF. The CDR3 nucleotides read TGTGCCAGCAGCTCGGGACTAGCGCCCTGTATCTTC. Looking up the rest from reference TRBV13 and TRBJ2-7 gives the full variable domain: AAGVIQSPRHLIKEKRETATLKCYPIPRHDTVYWYQQGPGQDPQFLISFYEKMQSDKGSIPDRFSAQQFSDYHSELNMSSLELGDSALYFCASSSGLAPCIFGPGTRLTVT.

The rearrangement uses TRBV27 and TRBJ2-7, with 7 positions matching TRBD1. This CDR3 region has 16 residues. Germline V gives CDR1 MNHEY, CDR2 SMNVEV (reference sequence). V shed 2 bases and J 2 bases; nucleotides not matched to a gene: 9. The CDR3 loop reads CASSLKGQFPPYEQYF. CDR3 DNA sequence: TGTGCCAGCAGTTTAAAGGGACAGTTCCCTCCCTACGAGCAGTACTTC.

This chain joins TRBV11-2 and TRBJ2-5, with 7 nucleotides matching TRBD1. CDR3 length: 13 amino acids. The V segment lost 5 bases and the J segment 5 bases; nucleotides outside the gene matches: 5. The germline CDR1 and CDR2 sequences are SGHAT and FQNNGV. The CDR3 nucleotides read TGTGCCAGCAGCAAAGGGGGCGCGGAGACCCAGTACTTC. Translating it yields CASSKGGAETQYF.

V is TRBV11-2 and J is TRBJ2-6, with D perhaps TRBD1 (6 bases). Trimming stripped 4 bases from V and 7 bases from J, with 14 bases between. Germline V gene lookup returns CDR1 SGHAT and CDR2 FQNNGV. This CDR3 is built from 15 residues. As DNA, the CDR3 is TGTGCCAGCAGCTCCTATAAAGGGGGAGCCAACGTCCTGACTTTC. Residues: CASSSYKGGANVLTF.

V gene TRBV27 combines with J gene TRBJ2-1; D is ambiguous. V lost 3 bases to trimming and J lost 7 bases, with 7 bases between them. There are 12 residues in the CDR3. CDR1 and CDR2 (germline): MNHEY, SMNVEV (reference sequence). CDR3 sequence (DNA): TGTGCCAGCAGTTTGGTGAGGAATGAGCAGTTCTTC. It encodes CASSLVRNEQFF.

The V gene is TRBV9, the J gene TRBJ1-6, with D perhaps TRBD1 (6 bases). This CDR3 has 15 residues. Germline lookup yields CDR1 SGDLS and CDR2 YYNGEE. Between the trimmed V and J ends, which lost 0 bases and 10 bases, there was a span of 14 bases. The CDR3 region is CASSVGPGGSSPLHF. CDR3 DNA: TGTGCCAGCAGCGTAGGCCCGGGGGGCAGCTCACCCCTCCACTTT.

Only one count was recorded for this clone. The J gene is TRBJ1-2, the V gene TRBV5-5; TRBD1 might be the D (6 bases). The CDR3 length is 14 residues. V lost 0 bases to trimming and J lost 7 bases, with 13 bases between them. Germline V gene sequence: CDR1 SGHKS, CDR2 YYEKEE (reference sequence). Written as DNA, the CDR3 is TGTGCCAGCAGCTTGGAGCAGGGGACGTTTGGCTACACCTTC. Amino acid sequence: CASSLEQGTFGYTF.